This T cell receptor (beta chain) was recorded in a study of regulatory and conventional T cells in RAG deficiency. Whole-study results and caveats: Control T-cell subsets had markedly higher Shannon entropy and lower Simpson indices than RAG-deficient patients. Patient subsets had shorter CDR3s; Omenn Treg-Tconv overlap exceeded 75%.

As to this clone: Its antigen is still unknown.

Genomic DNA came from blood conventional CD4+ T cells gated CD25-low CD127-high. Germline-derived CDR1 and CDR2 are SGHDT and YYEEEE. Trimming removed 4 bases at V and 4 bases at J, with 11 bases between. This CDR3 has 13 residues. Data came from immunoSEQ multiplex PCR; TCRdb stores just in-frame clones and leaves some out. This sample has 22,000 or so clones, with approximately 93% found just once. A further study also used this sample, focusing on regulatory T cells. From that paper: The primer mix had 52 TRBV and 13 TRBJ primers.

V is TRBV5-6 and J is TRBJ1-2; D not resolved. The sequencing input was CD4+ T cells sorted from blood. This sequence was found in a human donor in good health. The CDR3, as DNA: TGTGCCAGCAGCCCCTCGGGCCCCTATGGCTACACCTTC. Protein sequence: CASSPSGPYGYTF.